Described below is a single T cell receptor (beta chain) sequence and its context. This entry is derived from a study of T cell responses to AZD1222 COVID-19 vaccine. Germline V gene sequence: CDR1 MNHEY, CDR2 SMNVEV (reference sequence). The CDR3 contains 14 residues. V dropped 0 bases and J dropped 8 bases, with 13 bases sitting between them. Some clones are missing from TCRdb's copy, which holds only in-frame ones; the method was immunoSEQ multiplex PCR. The top ten hold about 7.5% of the sample, which has around 140,000 clones, about 90% seen once. Sequenced here: peripheral blood, sampled 28 days after the second dose of the MenACWY control vaccine. The TCR originated in an adult who received the MenACWY meningococcal vaccine as a control. This chain uses TRBV27 with TRBJ1-1, with D tentatively TRBD1 (5 bases). The CDR3, as DNA: TGTGCCAGCAGTTTATCGGGGCAGAGCCACGAAGCTTTCTTT. Translating it yields CASSLSGQSHEAFF.